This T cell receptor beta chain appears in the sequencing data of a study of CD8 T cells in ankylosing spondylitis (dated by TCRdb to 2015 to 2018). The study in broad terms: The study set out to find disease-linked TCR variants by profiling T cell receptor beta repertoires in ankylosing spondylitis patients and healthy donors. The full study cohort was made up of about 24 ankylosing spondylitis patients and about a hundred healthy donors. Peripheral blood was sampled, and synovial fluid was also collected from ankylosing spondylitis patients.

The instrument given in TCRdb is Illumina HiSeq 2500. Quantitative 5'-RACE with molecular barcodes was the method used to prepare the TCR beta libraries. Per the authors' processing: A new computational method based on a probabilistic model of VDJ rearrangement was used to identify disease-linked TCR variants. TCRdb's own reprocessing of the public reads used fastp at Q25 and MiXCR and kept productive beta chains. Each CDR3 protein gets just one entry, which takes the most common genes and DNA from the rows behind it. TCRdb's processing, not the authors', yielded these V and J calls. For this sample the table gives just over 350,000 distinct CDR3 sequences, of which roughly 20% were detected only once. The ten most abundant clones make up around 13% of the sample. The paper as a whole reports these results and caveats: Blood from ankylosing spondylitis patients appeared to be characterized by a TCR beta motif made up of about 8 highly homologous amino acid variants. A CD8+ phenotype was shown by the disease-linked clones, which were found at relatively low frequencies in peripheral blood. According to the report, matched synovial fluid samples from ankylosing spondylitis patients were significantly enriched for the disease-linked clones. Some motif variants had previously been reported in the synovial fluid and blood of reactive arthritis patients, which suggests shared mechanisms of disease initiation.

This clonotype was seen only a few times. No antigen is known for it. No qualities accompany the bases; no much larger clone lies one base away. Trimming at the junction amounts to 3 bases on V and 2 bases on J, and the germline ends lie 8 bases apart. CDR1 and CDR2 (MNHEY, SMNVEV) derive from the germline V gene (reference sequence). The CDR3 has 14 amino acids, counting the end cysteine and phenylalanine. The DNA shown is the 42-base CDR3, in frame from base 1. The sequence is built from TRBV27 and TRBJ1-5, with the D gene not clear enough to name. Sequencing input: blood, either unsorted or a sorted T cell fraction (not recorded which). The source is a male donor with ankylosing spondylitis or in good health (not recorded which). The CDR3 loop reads CASSLPGGNQPQHF. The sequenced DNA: TGTGCCAGCAGTTTGCCCGGGGGCAATCAGCCCCAGCATTTT.